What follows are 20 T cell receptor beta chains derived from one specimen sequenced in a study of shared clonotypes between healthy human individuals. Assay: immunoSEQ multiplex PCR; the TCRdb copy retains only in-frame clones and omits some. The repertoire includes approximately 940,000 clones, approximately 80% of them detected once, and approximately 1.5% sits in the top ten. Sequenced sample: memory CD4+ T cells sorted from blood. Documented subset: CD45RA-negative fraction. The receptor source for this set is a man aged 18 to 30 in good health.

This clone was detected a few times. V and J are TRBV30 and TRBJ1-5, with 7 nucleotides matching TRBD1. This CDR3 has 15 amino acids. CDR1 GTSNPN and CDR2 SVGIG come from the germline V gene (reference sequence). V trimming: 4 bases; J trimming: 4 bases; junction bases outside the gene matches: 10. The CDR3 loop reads CAWTPGGGRNQPQHF. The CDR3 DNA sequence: TGTGCCTGGACCCCAGGGGGAGGGAGAAATCAGCCCCAGCATTTT. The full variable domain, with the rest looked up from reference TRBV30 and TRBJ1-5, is SQTIHQWPATLVQPVGSPLSLECTVEGTSNPNLYWYRQAAGRGLQLLFYSVGIGQISSEVPQNLSASRPQDRQFILSSKKLLLSDSGFYLCAWTPGGGRNQPQHFGDGTRLSIL.

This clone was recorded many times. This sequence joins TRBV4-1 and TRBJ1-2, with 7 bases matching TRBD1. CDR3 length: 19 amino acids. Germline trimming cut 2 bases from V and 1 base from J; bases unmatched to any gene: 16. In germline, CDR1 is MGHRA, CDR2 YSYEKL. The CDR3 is CASSQYSPSRGGDNYGYTF. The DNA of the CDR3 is TGCGCCAGCAGCCAATACTCCCCCTCGAGAGGGGGCGATAACTATGGCTACACCTTC.

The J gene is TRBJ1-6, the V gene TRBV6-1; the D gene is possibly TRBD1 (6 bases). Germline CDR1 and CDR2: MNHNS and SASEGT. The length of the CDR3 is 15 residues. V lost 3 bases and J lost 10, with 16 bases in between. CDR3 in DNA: TGTGCCAGCAGTGAGTACAGGGCCAAGGGGTCACCCCTCCACTTT. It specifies CASSEYRAKGSPLHF.

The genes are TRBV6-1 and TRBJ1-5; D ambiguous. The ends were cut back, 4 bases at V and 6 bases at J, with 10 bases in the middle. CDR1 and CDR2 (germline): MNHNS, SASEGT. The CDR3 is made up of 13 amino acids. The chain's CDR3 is CASSGWEFQPQHF. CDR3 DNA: TGTGCCAGCAGTGGATGGGAGTTTCAGCCCCAGCATTTT.

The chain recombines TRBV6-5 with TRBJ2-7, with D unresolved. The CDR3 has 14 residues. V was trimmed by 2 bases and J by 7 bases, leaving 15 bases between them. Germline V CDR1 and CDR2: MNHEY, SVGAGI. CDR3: CASSYLSRRMEQYF. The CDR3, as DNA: TGTGCCAGCAGTTACCTATCCCGTAGAATGGAGCAGTACTTC.

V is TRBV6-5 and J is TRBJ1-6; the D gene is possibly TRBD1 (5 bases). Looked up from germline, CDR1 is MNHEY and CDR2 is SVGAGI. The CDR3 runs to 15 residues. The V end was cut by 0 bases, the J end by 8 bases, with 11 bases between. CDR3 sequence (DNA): TGTGCCAGCAGTTACTCAGGGGATTTTTATTCACCCCTCCACTTT. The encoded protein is CASSYSGDFYSPLHF.

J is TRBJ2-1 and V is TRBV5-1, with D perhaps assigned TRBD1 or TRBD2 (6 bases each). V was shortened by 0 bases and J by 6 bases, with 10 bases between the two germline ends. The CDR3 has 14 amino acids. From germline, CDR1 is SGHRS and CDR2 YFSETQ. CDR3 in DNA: TGCGCCAGCAGCTTGGTAGGGGGGTTCAATGAGCAGTTCTTC. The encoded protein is CASSLVGGFNEQFF.

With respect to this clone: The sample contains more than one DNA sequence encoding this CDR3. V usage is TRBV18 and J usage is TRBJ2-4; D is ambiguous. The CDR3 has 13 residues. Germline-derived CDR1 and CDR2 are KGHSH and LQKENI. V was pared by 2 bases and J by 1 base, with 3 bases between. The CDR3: CASSPGAKNIQYF. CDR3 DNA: TGTGCCAGCTCACCAGGGGCCAAAAACATTCAGTACTTC.

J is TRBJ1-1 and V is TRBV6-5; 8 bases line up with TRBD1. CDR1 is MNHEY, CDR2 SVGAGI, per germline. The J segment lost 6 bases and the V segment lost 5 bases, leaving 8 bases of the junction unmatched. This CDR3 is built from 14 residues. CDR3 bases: TGTGCCAGCAGTCCTGGACAGGGTTTATCTGAAGCTTTCTTT. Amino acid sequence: CASSPGQGLSEAFF.

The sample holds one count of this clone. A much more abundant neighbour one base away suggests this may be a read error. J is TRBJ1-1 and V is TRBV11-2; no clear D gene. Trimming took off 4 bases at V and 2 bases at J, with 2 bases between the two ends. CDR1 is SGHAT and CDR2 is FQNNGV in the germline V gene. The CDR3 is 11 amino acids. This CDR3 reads CASSSNTEAFF. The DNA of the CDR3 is TGTGCCAGCAGCTCTAACACTGAAGCTTTCTTT.

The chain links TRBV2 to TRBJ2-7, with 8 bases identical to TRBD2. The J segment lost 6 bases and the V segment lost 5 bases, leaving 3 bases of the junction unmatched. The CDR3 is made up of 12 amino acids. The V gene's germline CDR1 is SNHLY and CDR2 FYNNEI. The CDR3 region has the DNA TGTGCCAGCAGTCTAAGCGGGAGCGAGCAGTACTTC. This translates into CASSLSGSEQYF.

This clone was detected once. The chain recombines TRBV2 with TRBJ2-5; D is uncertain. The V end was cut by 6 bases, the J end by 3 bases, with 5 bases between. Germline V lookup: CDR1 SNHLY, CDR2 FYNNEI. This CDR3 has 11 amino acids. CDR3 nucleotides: TGTGCCAGCAGGATTGAAGAGACCCAGTACTTC. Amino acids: CASRIEETQYF.

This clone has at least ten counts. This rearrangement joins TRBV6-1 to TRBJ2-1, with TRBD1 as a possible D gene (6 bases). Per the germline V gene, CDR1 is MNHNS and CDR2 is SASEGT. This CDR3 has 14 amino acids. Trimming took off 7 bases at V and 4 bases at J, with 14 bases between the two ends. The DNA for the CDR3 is TGTGCCAGCACGCGACAGGTTTTTTACAATGAGCAGTTCTTC. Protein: CASTRQVFYNEQFF.

The CDR3 coding sequence is TGCGCCAGCAGCCACCGACCGGGCACCGGGGAGCTGTTTTTT. Amino acid sequence: CASSHRPGTGELFF. The chain has TRBV5-1 and TRBJ2-2; D unclear. The CDR3 is made up of 14 amino acids. CDR1 and CDR2 (germline): SGHRS, YFSETQ. Trimming took off 4 bases at V and 4 bases at J, with 11 bases between the two ends.

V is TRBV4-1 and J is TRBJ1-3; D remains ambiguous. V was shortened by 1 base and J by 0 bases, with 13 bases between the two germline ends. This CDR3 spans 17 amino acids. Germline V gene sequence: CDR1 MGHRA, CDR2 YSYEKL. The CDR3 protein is CASSQVISVRSGNTIYF. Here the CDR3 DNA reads TGCGCCAGCAGCCAAGTAATCTCGGTCCGCTCTGGAAACACCATATATTTT.

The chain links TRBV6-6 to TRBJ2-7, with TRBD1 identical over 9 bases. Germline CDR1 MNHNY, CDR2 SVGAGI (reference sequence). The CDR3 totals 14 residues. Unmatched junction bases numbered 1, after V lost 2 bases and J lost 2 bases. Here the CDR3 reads CASSYGDRAYEQYF. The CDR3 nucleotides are TGTGCCAGCAGTTACGGGGACAGGGCCTACGAGCAGTACTTC.

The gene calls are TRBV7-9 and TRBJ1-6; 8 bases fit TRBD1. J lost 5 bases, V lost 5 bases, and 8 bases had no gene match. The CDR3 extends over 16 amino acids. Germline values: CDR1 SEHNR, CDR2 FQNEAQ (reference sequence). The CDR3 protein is CASSRMQGANNSPLHF. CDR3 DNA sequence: TGTGCCAGCAGCCGCATGCAGGGGGCTAATAATTCACCCCTCCACTTT.

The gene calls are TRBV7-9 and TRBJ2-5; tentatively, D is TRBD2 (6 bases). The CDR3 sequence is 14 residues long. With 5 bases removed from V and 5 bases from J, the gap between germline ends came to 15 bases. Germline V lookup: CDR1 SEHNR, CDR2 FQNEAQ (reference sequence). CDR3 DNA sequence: TGTGCCAGCAGCCTCGGGACTTTCGGGGAGACCCAGTACTTC. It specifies CASSLGTFGETQYF.

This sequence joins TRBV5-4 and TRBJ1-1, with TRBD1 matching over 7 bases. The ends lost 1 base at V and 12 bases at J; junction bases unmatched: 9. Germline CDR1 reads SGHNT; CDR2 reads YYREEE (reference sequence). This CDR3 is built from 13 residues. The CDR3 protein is CASSLPGQEMTFF. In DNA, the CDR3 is TGTGCCAGCAGCTTGCCAGGACAGGAAATGACTTTCTTT.

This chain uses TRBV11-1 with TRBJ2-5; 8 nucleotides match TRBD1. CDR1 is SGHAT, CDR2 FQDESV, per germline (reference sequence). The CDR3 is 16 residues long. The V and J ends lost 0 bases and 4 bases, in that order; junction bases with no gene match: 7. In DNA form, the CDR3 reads TGTGCCAGCAGCTTAGCCAGGACAGGGAAAGGAGAGACCCAGTACTTC. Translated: CASSLARTGKGETQYF.